Following are 10 T cell receptor beta chains from one sample sequenced in a study of type 1 and type 2 diabetes patients. Amplification started from genomic DNA. Multiplex PCR with 30 forward and 13 reverse primers amplified the TCR beta CDR3. TCRdb independently ran MiXCR on the multiplex PCR reads; one entry per CDR3 protein. The data contain 250,000 to 300,000 distinct CDR3 sequences, 40% to 50% of them seen just once; the ten biggest clones take up around 15%. Sequencing used peripheral blood mononuclear cells (PBMCs). These receptors were taken from a man between 18 and 35 years old with type 2 diabetes.

The rearrangement links TRBV5-1 to TRBJ2-3, with TRBD2 matching 7 bases. Per the germline V gene, CDR1 is SGHRS and CDR2 is YFSETQ. The CDR3 loop spans 16 amino acids. The ends lost 4 bases at V and 4 bases at J; junction bases unmatched: 12. For the CDR3, the DNA is TGCGCCAGCAGCCTCTTGTGGGACTACGAAGCAGATACGCAGTATTTT. Its translation: CASSLLWDYEADTQYF.

This clonotype was detected only a few times. The V call is TRBV6-4, the J call TRBJ2-3; 8 positions agree with TRBD1. In germline, CDR1 is MRHNA, CDR2 SNTAGT. V dropped 3 bases and J dropped 1; count of bases not matched to a gene: 6. This CDR3 is 16 amino acids long. DNA for the CDR3: TGTGCCAGCAGTGAAGGGGAGACAGGGGGCACAGATACGCAGTATTTT. Translation: CASSEGETGGTDTQYF.

The chain couples TRBV19 to TRBJ1-1; D not certain. The CDR3 is made up of 12 amino acids. CDR1 is LNHDA, CDR2 SQIVND, per germline (reference sequence). V was pared by 9 bases and J by 6 bases, with 14 bases between. The CDR3 sequence: CASSWLVPEAFF. The CDR3 DNA follows: TGTGCCAGCAGCTGGCTTGTCCCTGAAGCTTTCTTT.

The chain uses TRBV19 and TRBJ2-7, with 10 nucleotides matching TRBD2. V gave up 3 bases and J gave up 2 bases; unmatched junction bases: 7. In germline, CDR1 is LNHDA, CDR2 SQIVND (reference sequence). The CDR3 runs 16 residues. CDR3 protein: CASSISLAGVTYEQYF. The DNA of the CDR3 is TGTGCCAGTAGTATCAGCCTAGCGGGAGTCACCTACGAGCAGTACTTC.

This chain joins TRBV7-8 and TRBJ1-2; TRBD1 might be the D (6 bases). Germline V CDR1 and CDR2: SGHVS, FQNEAQ. This CDR3 has 16 residues. V was shortened by 1 base and J by 8 bases, with 20 bases between the two germline ends. The CDR3 nucleotides read TGTGCCAGCAGCTTAGATGGGGGGCCGGGGGCTGTCGGCTACACCTTC. Translation gives CASSLDGGPGAVGYTF. The full variable domain, completed using reference TRBV7-8 and TRBJ1-2, is GAGVSQSPRYKVAKRGQDVALRCDPISGHVSLFWYQQALGQGPEFLTYFQNEAQLDKSGLPSDRFFAERPEGSVSTLKIQRTQQEDSAVYLCASSLDGGPGAVGYTFGSGTRLTVV.

This sequence joins TRBV7-2 and TRBJ1-2; 11 bases are shared with TRBD1. Germline lookup yields CDR1 SGHTA and CDR2 FQGNSA. The CDR3 sequence is 17 residues long. V shed 3 bases and J 4 bases; nucleotides not matched to a gene: 10. DNA for the CDR3: TGTGCCAGCAGCTTGAGAGAGGGGACAGGGGGTATCTATGGCTACACCTTC. Amino acid sequence: CASSLREGTGGIYGYTF.

This clonotype has more than one count but fewer than ten. The J gene is TRBJ2-3, the V gene TRBV30; 16 bases match TRBD2. The CDR3 spans 17 residues. V lost 1 base to trimming and J lost 1 base; unmatched junction nucleotides: 2. Per the germline V gene, CDR1 is GTSNPN and CDR2 is SVGIG (reference sequence). CDR3 amino acids: CAWSAGTSGRGTDTQYF. The CDR3 DNA follows: TGTGCCTGGAGTGCCGGGACTAGCGGGAGGGGCACAGATACGCAGTATTTT.

The chain has TRBV7-2 and TRBJ2-1, with 11 bases aligning to TRBD2. Germline lookup yields CDR1 SGHTA and CDR2 FQGNSA. This CDR3 is built from 16 residues. The ends lost 3 bases at V and 5 bases at J; junction bases unmatched: 6. The CDR3 loop is CASSLLAGGQDNEQFF. CDR3 sequence (DNA): TGTGCCAGCAGCTTGTTAGCGGGGGGGCAGGACAATGAGCAGTTCTTC.

In the case of this clonotype: The junction and the germline gene differ at one end; a read error may be behind it. V is TRBV20-1 and J is TRBJ1-1; 7 bases align to TRBD1. CDR3 length equals 14 residues. Germline V gene data show CDR1 as DFQATT and CDR2 as SNEGSKA (reference sequence). The CDR3, as DNA: TGCAGTGCTCCCGACCGGGGACAGAACACCGAAGCTTTCTTT. This encodes CSAPDRGQNTEAFF.

In DNA form, the CDR3 reads TGCGCCAGCAGTGAAACGGGGGGAGAGCAGTACTTC. Its translation: CASSETGGEQYF. The V gene is TRBV10-1, the J gene TRBJ2-7; TRBD2 matches at 7 bases. This CDR3 is built from 12 residues. J lost 7 bases, V lost 3 bases, and 3 bases had no gene match. CDR1 is WNHNN and CDR2 is SYGVQD in the germline V gene (reference sequence).